The clone carrying this TCR beta chain has at least ten counts. Its specificity is unknown. This record belongs to a study of shared clonotypes between healthy human individuals. Looking at the study overall: The study enrolled two women and a few men aged 18 to 49.

Germline V gene lookup returns CDR1 MGHRA and CDR2 YSYEKL. This CDR3 region has 15 residues. V gave up 4 bases and J gave up 5 bases, with 17 bases separating them. Sequencing was at deep level. Here immunoSEQ multiplex PCR was the method, and the copy in TCRdb shows in-frame clones only, minus some. The data contain about a million clones, over 75% of them singletons. General study results and limits: Estimated richness values were generally larger in naive subsets than in memory subsets.

The chain links TRBV4-1 to TRBJ2-5, with D perhaps TRBD1 or TRBD2 (5 bases each). The receptor's source is a man between 18 and 29 years old in good health. Material for sequencing was memory CD4+ T cells sorted from blood. The subset was: CD45RA-negative fraction. The CDR3 loop reads CASSPGSGNAETQYF. The CDR3 nucleotides are TGCGCCAGCAGCCCGGGGTCAGGGAATGCGGAGACCCAGTACTTC.